Each of the 15 T cell receptor beta chains below was sequenced from the same sample in a study of OX40 agonist ivuxolimab in advanced cancers. Using immunoSEQ multiplex PCR, the repertoire was profiled, and TCRdb retains in-frame clones only, with some absent. The table lists approximately 63,000 clones, around 91% of them singletons. Source: CD4+ or CD8+ T cells sorted from blood, taken in a trial of the OX40 agonist ivuxolimab. The receptors were sampled from an adult with an advanced solid tumor such as melanoma, head and neck, liver or kidney cancer.

The rearrangement links TRBV7-9 to TRBJ1-6; no firm D call. The CDR3 length is 15 residues. Trimming removed 1 base at V and 12 bases at J, with 16 bases between. Germline CDR1 and CDR2: SEHNR and FQNEAQ (reference sequence). The CDR3 coding sequence is TGTGCCAGCAGCTTAGAGGGCGAAATCCTCCAACCCCTCCACTTT. The encoded protein is CASSLEGEILQPLHF.

The chain uses TRBV4-3 and TRBJ2-2; no clear D gene. The germline V gene has CDR1 LGHNA and CDR2 YSLEER. The CDR3 contains 14 residues. V was pared by 1 base and J by 1 base, with 4 bases between. CDR3 sequence: CASSQVENTGELFF. Here the CDR3 DNA reads TGCGCCAGCAGCCAAGTGGAGAACACCGGGGAGCTGTTTTTT.

CDR3 DNA: TGTGCCAGCAGCCAAGAGGTTAACTATGGCTACACCTTC. This gives the protein CASSQEVNYGYTF. The V gene is TRBV4-2, the J gene TRBJ1-2; unclear D gene. Trimming removed 0 bases at V and 1 base at J, with 3 bases between. The CDR3 has 13 residues. The germline CDR1 and CDR2 sequences are LGHNA and YNFKEQ.

The gene calls are TRBV7-2 and TRBJ2-1, with 8 bases that match TRBD1. Per the germline V gene, CDR1 is SGHTA and CDR2 is FQGNSA. The CDR3 spans 17 residues. V trimming: 5 bases; J trimming: 12 bases; junction bases outside the gene matches: 21. CDR3 loop: CASSLLGGRTGIISQFF. Written as DNA, the CDR3 is TGTGCCAGCAGCCTATTGGGGGGTCGGACAGGGATCATCTCGCAGTTCTTC. The variable domain in full, with the rest retrieved from reference TRBV7-2 and TRBJ2-1, is GAGVSQSPSNKVTEKGKDVELRCDPISGHTALYWYRQSLGQGLEFLIYFQGNSAPDKSGLPSDRFSAERTGGSVSTLTIQRTQQEDSAVYLCASSLLGGRTGIISQFFGPGTRLTVL.

Only one count was recorded for this clone. The chain joins TRBV6-5 to TRBJ2-7; 11 bases are shared with TRBD2. V was pared by 4 bases and J by 7 bases, with 6 bases of the junction left unmatched. This CDR3 is 14 amino acids long. Germline CDR1 reads MNHEY; CDR2 reads SVGAGI. DNA for the CDR3: TGTGCCAGCAGTTGGACTAGCGGGCTGGTAGAGCAGTACTTC. Translated, it gives CASSWTSGLVEQYF.

The genes are TRBV7-9 and TRBJ2-7; possible D gene TRBD2, 5 bases. The CDR3 has 15 residues. From germline, CDR1 is SEHNR and CDR2 FQNEAQ (reference sequence). Trimming removed 1 base at V and 5 bases at J, with 15 bases between. CDR3 bases: TGTGCCAGCAGCTTAGAATTAAGGGAGACCCACGAGCAGTACTTC. Translation: CASSLELRETHEQYF.

The V call is TRBV19, the J call TRBJ2-7; no clear D. Germline CDR1 LNHDA, CDR2 SQIVND (reference sequence). V lost 2 bases to trimming and J lost 1 base, with 12 bases between them. The CDR3 runs 15 residues. In DNA form, the CDR3 reads TGTGCCAGTAGTATAACGGCCAGCGTATCCTACGAGCAGTACTTC. Residues: CASSITASVSYEQYF. The full variable domain, its missing parts supplied by reference TRBV19 and TRBJ2-7, is DGGITQSPKYLFRKEGQNVTLSCEQNLNHDAMYWYRQDPGQGLRLIYYSQIVNDFQKGDIAEGYSVSREKKESFPLTVTSAQKNPTAFYLCASSITASVSYEQYFGPGTRLTVT.

This clone was seen a few times. The chain links TRBV5-1 to TRBJ1-1; TRBD1 is a possible D gene (6 bases). This CDR3 spans 19 amino acids. CDR1 and CDR2 from the germline V gene are SGHRS and YFSETQ. V was shortened by 0 bases and J by 3 bases, with 24 bases between the two germline ends. This CDR3 reads CASSLGAPGARRGYTEAFF. The CDR3 bases are TGCGCCAGCAGCTTGGGGGCCCCGGGGGCGCGGAGGGGGTACACTGAAGCTTTCTTT.

This clone was observed once. CDR3 nucleotides: TGTGCCATTCAAGGAACCTCCAATGAGCAGTTCTTC. This gives the protein CAIQGTSNEQFF. The chain links TRBV15 to TRBJ2-1; D is unclear. Trimming cost V 10 bases and J 6 bases, with 13 bases left between them. Germline lookup yields CDR1 LNHNV and CDR2 YYDKDF (reference sequence). CDR3 length: 12 residues.

The V gene is TRBV7-9, the J gene TRBJ1-1; D is ambiguous. Per the germline V gene, CDR1 is SEHNR and CDR2 is FQNEAQ (reference sequence). This CDR3 has 14 residues. V shed 4 bases and J shed 4 bases, with 13 bases lying between them. The CDR3: CASSSQERGTEAFF. The CDR3 bases are TGTGCCAGCAGCTCCCAGGAGCGGGGCACTGAAGCTTTCTTT.

CDR3 nucleotide sequence: TGCAGCGTTGACACCTCGGGACTAGCCTATCGGAATGAGCAGTTCTTC. Its translation: CSVDTSGLAYRNEQFF. This chain uses TRBV29-1 with TRBJ2-1; 9 bases line up with TRBD2. Germline V gives CDR1 SQVTM, CDR2 ANQGSEA. The junction had 13 bases not matched to a gene; V was cut back by 3 bases and J by 7 bases. CDR3 length: 16 amino acids.

The chain combines TRBV15 with TRBJ2-1; 8 nucleotides agree with TRBD2. CDR3 size: 18 residues. CDR1 is LNHNV, CDR2 YYDKDF, per germline (reference sequence). Trimming removed 0 bases from V and 9 bases from J; junction bases left unmatched: 16. The CDR3 DNA follows: TGTGCCACCAGCAGAGACTCCCCGGGGACTAGAGGCTTGGGTGAGCAGTTCTTC. Translated, it gives CATSRDSPGTRGLGEQFF.

Points on this clone: One junction end disagrees with the germline gene, perhaps due to a read error. The chain's CDR3 is CASRIAGGSYEQYF. DNA of the CDR3: TGTGCCAGTAGGATAGCGGGGGGATCCTACGAGCAGTACTTC. J is TRBJ2-7 and V is TRBV19; 10 bases map to TRBD2. This CDR3 has 14 amino acids. Germline V gene data show CDR1 as LNHDA and CDR2 as SQIVND (reference sequence). Using reference TRBV19 and TRBJ2-7 for the parts outside the CDR3, the full variable domain is DGGITQSPKYLFRKEGQNVTLSCEQNLNHDAMYWYRQDPGQGLRLIYYSQIVNDFQKGDIAEGYSVSREKKESFPLTVTSAQKNPTAFYLCASRIAGGSYEQYFGPGTRLTVT.

The rearrangement joins TRBV19 to TRBJ2-6; TRBD2 is a possible D gene (6 bases). The CDR3 runs 15 residues. V lost 6 bases and J 0 bases, leaving 9 bases between the germline ends. Germline V gene data show CDR1 as LNHDA and CDR2 as SQIVND (reference sequence). The DNA for the CDR3 is TGTGCCAGTAGGGGAGGAACCTCTGGGGCCAACGTCCTGACTTTC. Protein product: CASRGGTSGANVLTF.

The chain is built from TRBV12-5 and TRBJ2-7; 11 positions match TRBD2. CDR1 is LGHNT, CDR2 FRNRAP, per germline. The V gene end was trimmed by 6 bases and the J gene end by 7 bases; junction bases not matched to a gene: 11. The CDR3 totals 15 residues. The CDR3 loop reads CASGRPSGGPGEQYF. DNA for the CDR3: TGTGCTAGTGGCAGACCTAGCGGGGGGCCAGGAGAGCAGTACTTC. Using reference TRBV12-5 and TRBJ2-7 for the parts outside the CDR3, the full variable domain is DARVTQTPRHKVTEMGQEVTMRCQPILGHNTVFWYRQTMMQGLELLAYFRNRAPLDDSGMPKDRFSAEMPDATLATLKIQPSEPRDSAVYFCASGRPSGGPGEQYFGPGTRLTVT.